The entry below gives a single T cell receptor (beta chain) sequence along with its context. No antigen is known for it. Per-base qualities were not stored, and no clone one base away is much larger. The data were obtained in a study of cytomegalovirus exposure and HLA in healthy donors (dated by TCRdb to 2017 to 2019). About the study as a whole: An earlier analysis of some 500 of the donors reported approximately 270 Gb of sequence data and 117 million unique TCR beta sequences from about 200 million T cells. The study was designed to test whether signatures of past pathogen exposure could be identified by cataloging public T cell receptors. In a later genetic analysis, genome-wide SNP genotypes for about 55% of the roughly 700 donors were used, and that subset was treated as a discovery cohort. A later analysis re-examined previously published TCR beta repertoires from about 700 donors and added high-resolution HLA genotyping to investigate patterns of TCR occurrence. Of the approximately 400 genotyped donors, less than 85% were placed in the genetic ancestry cluster associated with self-reported Caucasian donors. HLA typing included class I and class II loci at four-digit resolution. Typing coverage differed by locus: A, B, C, DRB1 and DQB1 were typed in about 620-630 donors, DQA1 in approximately 520, DPA1 in some 610, and DPB1 in roughly 450. Every discovery cohort repertoire had been produced on one sequencing platform. An earlier analysis of nearly 600 of the donors applied high-throughput TCR beta sequencing to assess whether each TCR beta V gene segment acted as functional or pseudogenic. The study combined high-throughput TCR immunosequencing, statistical association of individual TCRs with disease status, and machine learning to predict cytomegalovirus infection status. An early release covering 550 to 650 HLA-typed donors comprised 250 to 350 gigabases of sequencing data and around 86 million unique TCR sequences. Donor age, sex, ethnicity and CMV serostatus were collected together with the repertoire data. The study used immunosequencing to profile the T cell repertoires of several hundred subjects and linked those repertoires to cytomegalovirus serostatus. Five DR-DQ haplotypes were treated as single units for association and clustering because of strong linkage in the cohort. Besides the first cohort of roughly 660 subjects, a separate validation cohort made up of 95 to 150 different subjects was used. Among 300 to 450 genotyped donors of the cohort, an average of approximately 240,000 unique TCR beta nucleotide sequences were sequenced per donor, around a sixth of them non-productive. The later analysis used no new phenotypic data to find candidate immune exposures, relying instead on TCR beta sequences and their occurrence across donors. Overall study results and their limits: In the study, around 150 TCR beta chains were listed as associated with cytomegalovirus. Because counts were too low, about 18 rarely observed V segments, including chromosome 9 orphons, were excluded from the earlier analysis of several hundred of the donors. When HLA alleles, especially DR and DQ, strongly co-occurred, TCR associations were difficult to assign to individual alleles. Sequencing depth was assumed to be roughly uniform across donors in the presence/absence analyses, though that assumption may not hold. A further reported finding was that TCR beta sequences accurately predicted the HLA-A and HLA-B alleles for most subjects in the first cohort. Some IMGT-functional V segments, including TRBV6-2 and TRBV6-3, could not be told apart with the 87-base-pair reads, so those segments were excluded. In a later analysis, the rate of TCR association differed among HLA loci, with DRB1 alleles having the most associated TCRs and HLA-C alleles having the fewest. In a later analysis, 15,000 to 20,000 TCR beta sequences were associated with specific HLA alleles at a false discovery rate of 0.05. For the cohort, immune exposure information was limited to CMV serostatus. In vitro tests confirmed that a few of the cytomegalovirus-associated TCR beta chains recognize cytomegalovirus antigens. While some public TCRs were present in many individuals, most TCR sequences turned up only very rarely across donors. A later analysis found that most CMV-associated TCR beta chains appeared HLA-restricted, with HLA associations seemingly driven largely by CMV exposure. Correlated functional status among segregating V segments might be attributable to linkage disequilibrium, but an unknown experimental factor could not be ruled out. Cytomegalovirus status was reported to be diagnosed by the classifier with high specificity and sensitivity in both the original and validation cohorts. A cluster of highly shared sequence variants was judged likely to be a technical artifact of the sequencing pipeline. According to the authors, the approach could potentially be generalized to other disease states and immunological phenotypes. The cohort was sequenced for TCR beta chains only, and without alpha or paired-chain data the features that could be detected were limited. In a later analysis, HLA-associated TCR beta chains were found to be more clonally expanded and to have lower generation probabilities than equally common non-associated chains. In an earlier analysis of under 600 of the donors, most TCR beta V segments were observed in productive rearrangements about 87% or about 30% of the time, broadly matching IMGT annotations. Compared with the approximately 670-donor mean, donors in an Asian-associated ancestry cluster had fewer N-insertions in productive TCRs, according to a later genetic analysis. Because HLA typing was unavailable for some donors at each locus, only the typed subset was used in association tests. A later genetic analysis associated a missense DCLRE1C variant with V-gene and J-gene trimming of TCR beta chains, and an independent cohort replicated the association. In a later analysis, several top co-occurrence clusters were reported to appear linked to parvovirus B19, influenza, CMV and Epstein-Barr virus.

The cohort comprised several hundred healthy bone marrow donors. At the time of sampling, every cohort member was nominally healthy, though immune exposures that went unrecorded were likely present. The donor was CMV seronegative and belonged to the group of several hundred seronegative cohort members. Every donor gave a peripheral blood sample, and the peripheral blood mononuclear cells from that sample were used for TCR beta sequencing. The Qiagen DNeasy Blood Extraction Kit was used to extract genomic DNA from the blood cell samples. Libraries were prepared through the immunoSEQ multiplex PCR assay. The multiplex PCR relied on a mix of 60 forward primers for TCR Vbeta segments and 13 reverse primers for TCR Jbeta segments. The CDR3 region of rearranged TCR beta genes was amplified from genomic DNA by a multiplex PCR assay. The amplified TCR beta libraries were sequenced on the Illumina HiSeq System as 87-base-pair reads. The original methods were these. In a later analysis, 80 million or so unique TCR beta chains were counted across the 650 to 700 repertoires, and around 10 million of these chains were shared by at least two donors. Raw reads were error-corrected and collapsed into unique sequences by a nearest-neighbor algorithm in which closely related sequences were merged to remove PCR and sequencing errors. To assign V, D and J gene segments, CDR3 sequences were aligned to IMGT reference sequences. For a sequence to be retained, at least a six-nucleotide match to both a V gene segment and a J gene segment was required. Rearrangements were classified as productive when the CDR3 lacked stop codons and remained in frame with V and J, and all other rearrangements were classified as non-productive. Following IMGT convention, CDR3 was defined as the stretch from the second conserved V-encoded cysteine up to the conserved J-encoded phenylalanine. The earlier analysis of about 610 of the donors excluded sequences that lacked an unambiguous match to a single V gene segment. An earlier analysis of several hundred of the donors called V segments functional above 56.7% productive rearrangements and segregating when the between-donor standard deviation exceeded 5%. To diagnose cytomegalovirus status from the catalog of TCR beta chain sequences, a statistical classification framework was built. In a later analysis, V and J genes were assigned by comparing TCR nucleotide sequences against IMGT/GENE-DB human TR gene sequences. Using the TCRdist pipeline, a later analysis assigned CDR3 sequences along with most-parsimonious VDJ recombination scenarios. A later analysis defined each TCR beta chain by its CDR3 amino acid sequence plus V-gene family, and excluded reads lacking a unique V-gene family. A later analysis removed over 500 highly shared, low-generation-probability nucleotide sequences to deal with suspected cross-contamination and a sequencing artifact. In a later analysis, a clonal expansion index for each public chain was calculated from normalized within-repertoire ranks of inferred template counts. A later analysis computed generation probabilities with a VDJ recombination model fitted to out-of-frame rearrangements, and checked the results against IGoR. In a later analysis, hypergeometric tests were used to score TCR-TCR, TCR-HLA and TCR-CMV co-occurrence, with a repertoire-size bias correction applied to TCR pairs. To estimate false discovery rates, a later analysis permuted the HLA or CMV assignments 20 times. In a later analysis, co-occurring TCRs were grouped using DBSCAN, with TCRdist sequence similarity added in when clustering inside HLA-allele-positive subsets. Co-occurrence clustering excluded repertoires with fewer than 30,000 or more than 120,000 public chains, plus five with anomalous nucleotide sharing. The table comes from immuneACCESS by way of TCRdb, which keeps in-frame sequences with V and J called. Part of the clones is missing from these tables; in studies checked, under half for an unresolved V gene and the rest for unknown reasons. V and J calls and clone size are given by that table; D and trimming were obtained from the DNA. The sample records around 170,000 clones, over 65% of which are singletons. The ten largest clones represent 2% to 2.5% of the sample.

The CDR3, cysteine through phenylalanine, is 13 amino acids long. Here the CDR3 DNA is all that survives: 39 bases in frame from base 1. V is shortened by 6 bases, J by 2 bases, and the region joining them spans 11 bases. The CDR1 and CDR2 encoded by the germline V gene (reference sequence) are MNHEY and SMNVEV. Specimen: PBMCs. This clonotype originated in a man aged 60 to 75 in good health and CMV-seronegative. The rearrangement joined TRBV27 to TRBJ2-7; matching of 6 bases hints at TRBD1 as the D gene. The CDR3 is CASRGTPPYEQYF. The base sequence is TGTGCCAGCAGGGGGACACCTCCCTACGAGCAGTACTTC.